The T cell receptor beta chain described here comes from a study of T cells expressing NK-cell markers. Background on the study: Obtained from sorted CD3+CD56+NKG2C+, CD3+CD56+NKG2C- and CD3+CD56-NKG2C+ T cells were the TCR beta repertoires. HCMV seropositivity marked most of the eight sequenced donors; one was seronegative.

TCRdb re-called the 5' RACE reads and catalogs CDR3 proteins one per entry, DNA excluded. This repertoire comprises 350,000 to 500,000 distinct CDR3 sequences; its ten largest clones make up 7.3%. The CDR3 totals 15 residues. Input material: blood T cells: a sorted CD56 or NKG2C T cell subset, CD4+ or CD8+ T cells, or bulk PBMC T cells (not recorded which). V usage is TRBV12-3 or TRBV12-4 and J usage is TRBJ2-4; TCRdb picks TRBD2, but there is no DNA to check that call. The TCR was taken from a woman between 18 and 75 years old in good health. CDR3 region: CASRTSGGAKNIQYF.